The 20 T cell receptor beta chains given below trace back to one sample, sequenced in a study of T cells in Graves' hyperthyroidism and ophthalmopathy. Amplification yielded TCR beta CDR3 regions, with RNA transcripts as the source. Carried out on the TCR CDR3, a first-round RT-PCR used the HTBI primer set. TCRdb redid the calling of the multiplex PCR reads with MiXCR, one entry per CDR3 protein. The sample has under 350,000 distinct CDR3 sequences; about an eighth are singletons. Sequencing was carried out using blood. Receptors originate from a woman in her twenties or thirties with Graves' hyperthyroidism that later progressed to Graves' ophthalmopathy.

The J gene is TRBJ2-7, the V gene TRBV4-1; D not certain. Germline V lookup: CDR1 MGHRA, CDR2 YSYEKL. The CDR3 sequence is 17 residues long. The V and J ends lost 0 bases and 0 bases respectively, with 15 bases between them. The CDR3 DNA reads as TGCGCCAGCAGCCAAGAAATGGGCAGTTTAACCTCCTACGAGCAGTACTTC. Translated: CASSQEMGSLTSYEQYF.

This clonotype has at least ten counts. The V gene is TRBV7-9, the J gene TRBJ2-5; a possible D gene is TRBD2 (5 bases). Deletions cut 5 bases from V and 5 bases from J, with 12 bases between. CDR1 and CDR2 (germline): SEHNR, FQNEAQ (reference sequence). The CDR3 sequence is 13 residues long. CDR3 DNA: TGTGCCAGCAGCCGGACGTGGAGGGAGACCCAGTACTTC. Translated: CASSRTWRETQYF. Drawing the rest from reference TRBV7-9 and TRBJ2-5, the complete variable domain is DTGVSQNPRHKITKRGQNVTFRCDPISEHNRLYWYRQTLGQGPEFLTYFQNEAQLEKSRLLSDRFSAERPKGSFSTLEIQRTEQGDSAMYLCASSRTWRETQYFGPGTRLLVL.

This clonotype was detected a few times. The genes are TRBV20-1 and TRBJ2-7; no definite D call. The CDR3 is 10 amino acids. Germline V CDR1 and CDR2: DFQATT, SNEGSKA (reference sequence). With 1 base removed from V and 2 bases from J, the gap between germline ends came to 0 bases. CDR3 in amino acids: CSARAYEQYF. CDR3 sequence (DNA): TGCAGTGCTAGAGCCTACGAGCAGTACTTC.

This clonotype was picked up many times. V gene TRBV3-1 combines with J gene TRBJ2-7, with TRBD2 matching over 7 bases. V lost 4 bases, J lost 9 bases, and 15 bases stayed unmatched. CDR3 length equals 15 residues. Germline CDR1 and CDR2: LGHDT and YNNKEL (reference sequence). The CDR3 is CASSRGASGGMVQYF. The CDR3 DNA reads as TGTGCCAGCAGCCGAGGTGCTAGCGGAGGAATGGTGCAGTACTTC.

The chain carries TRBV19 and TRBJ2-7, with 11 bases aligning to TRBD2. CDR3 length equals 16 residues. CDR1 is LNHDA and CDR2 is SQIVND in the germline V gene (reference sequence). The ends lost 1 base at V and 2 bases at J; junction bases unmatched: 4. Written as DNA, the CDR3 is TGTGCCAGTAGTATAGGGGGACTAGCGGCGACCTACGAGCAGTACTTC. This sequence encodes CASSIGGLAATYEQYF.

This clonotype was detected a few times. V gene TRBV25-1 combines with J gene TRBJ2-3; possibly TRBD1 for D (6 bases). The CDR3 length is 17 residues. Deletions cut 0 bases from V and 1 base from J, with 14 bases between. The V gene's germline CDR1 is MGHDK and CDR2 SYGVNS. The CDR3 DNA reads TGTGCCAGCAGTGAATATCTGGGGGCAGGAGGCACAGATACGCAGTATTTT. It translates to CASSEYLGAGGTDTQYF.

Only a few counts were recorded for this clonotype. The chain joins TRBV6-2 or TRBV6-3 to TRBJ1-5, with 8 nucleotides matching TRBD1. V shed 6 bases, J shed 4 bases, and the junction held 8 bases outside the gene matches. Germline lookup yields CDR1 MNHEY and CDR2 SVGEGT. The CDR3 loop spans 15 amino acids. The CDR3 DNA sequence: TGTGCCAGCAGAGATGGACAGGGTGGGAATCAGCCCCAGCATTTT. This codes for CASRDGQGGNQPQHF.

The chain links TRBV27 to TRBJ2-1, with 8 nucleotides matching TRBD2. Germline CDR1 and CDR2: MNHEY and SMNVEV (reference sequence). V was pared by 5 bases and J by 6 bases, with 12 bases of the junction left unmatched. The CDR3 covers 16 residues. DNA of the CDR3: TGTGCCAGCAGTCCCCTTGGTAGCGGGACTGGCAATGAGCAGTTCTTC. Translating it yields CASSPLGSGTGNEQFF.

The sample holds many counts of this clonotype. This chain connects TRBV7-9 to TRBJ2-1, with 9 bases fitting TRBD1. CDR1 and CDR2 (germline): SEHNR, FQNEAQ (reference sequence). This CDR3 comprises 15 residues. V lost 4 bases, J lost 5 bases, and 6 bases stayed unmatched. The CDR3 region is CASSSDRGGNNEQFF. In nucleotides, the CDR3 is TGTGCCAGCAGCTCGGACAGGGGAGGTAACAATGAGCAGTTCTTC.

This clonotype was seen many times. For the CDR3, the DNA is TGTGCCAGCAGCTTAGTTAGCGGCACTAGCACAGATACGCAGTATTTT. Its protein is CASSLVSGTSTDTQYF. The chain carries TRBV7-2 and TRBJ2-3; D perhaps matches TRBD2 (6 bases). Trimming left V 1 base short and J 0 bases short, with 11 bases between. This CDR3 region has 16 residues. The germline V gene has CDR1 SGHTA and CDR2 FQGNSA. The whole variable domain, remainder taken from reference TRBV7-2 and TRBJ2-3, is GAGVSQSPSNKVTEKGKDVELRCDPISGHTALYWYRQSLGQGLEFLIYFQGNSAPDKSGLPSDRFSAERTGGSVSTLTIQRTQQEDSAVYLCASSLVSGTSTDTQYFGPGTRLTVL.

In its sample, this clonotype was seen many times. This sequence joins TRBV11-2 and TRBJ2-7, with D possibly being TRBD2 (5 bases). This CDR3 contains 14 residues. Germline loops: CDR1 SGHAT, CDR2 FQNNGV. Trimming shortened V by 10 bases and J by 3 bases, and 19 bases separated the two germline ends. CDR3 residues: CAKTPSGEFYEQYF. CDR3 DNA sequence: TGTGCCAAAACCCCAAGCGGAGAGTTCTACGAGCAGTACTTC. The entire variable domain, with the rest obtained from reference TRBV11-2 and TRBJ2-7, is as follows: EAGVAQSPRYKIIEKRQSVAFWCNPISGHATLYWYQQILGQGPKLLIQFQNNGVVDDSQLPKDRFSAERLKGVDSTLKIQPAKLEDSAVYLCAKTPSGEFYEQYFGPGTRLTVT.

This clonotype was recorded a few times. The chain is built from TRBV5-5 and TRBJ2-7; D might be TRBD2 (6 bases). CDR3 length: 15 amino acids. The V and J ends lost 2 bases and 3 bases respectively, with 15 bases between them. CDR1 is SGHKS, CDR2 YYEKEE, per germline (reference sequence). In DNA form, the CDR3 reads TGTGCCAGCAGCTTCCACGGGGGAACCCGCTACGAGCAGTACTTC. Translating it yields CASSFHGGTRYEQYF.

In its sample, this clonotype was seen a few times. Written as DNA, the CDR3 is TGTGCCAGTAGTATTTTGGGACCCGACTACAATGAGCAGTTCTTC. It encodes CASSILGPDYNEQFF. The chain uses TRBV19 and TRBJ2-1; perhaps D is TRBD1 or TRBD2 (5 bases each). The CDR3 totals 15 residues. Between the trimmed V and J ends, which lost 3 bases and 3 bases, there was a span of 12 bases. Germline V lookup: CDR1 LNHDA, CDR2 SQIVND (reference sequence).

The V and J genes are TRBV7-3 and TRBJ1-1; D perhaps matches TRBD1 (6 bases). The CDR3 runs 17 residues. V lost 5 bases and J 0 bases, leaving 19 bases between the germline ends. Per germline, CDR1 SGHTA and CDR2 FQGTGA. CDR3 DNA: TGTGCCAGCAGCCACAATTACAGGGATTCCTTGAACACTGAAGCTTTCTTT. This gives the protein CASSHNYRDSLNTEAFF.

The chain carries TRBV19 and TRBJ2-1, with unresolved D. Germline V gene lookup returns CDR1 LNHDA and CDR2 SQIVND (reference sequence). Trimming took off 5 bases at V and 3 bases at J, with 8 bases between the two ends. The CDR3 length is 13 residues. This CDR3 reads CASSLRFYNEQFF. DNA of the CDR3: TGTGCCAGTAGTCTCCGGTTCTACAATGAGCAGTTCTTC.

The chain couples TRBV7-9 to TRBJ2-3, with 8 nucleotides matching TRBD1. There are 16 residues in the CDR3. The junction had 14 bases not matched to a gene; V was cut back by 5 bases and J by 7 bases. From germline, CDR1 is SEHNR and CDR2 FQNEAQ (reference sequence). DNA for the CDR3: TGTGCCAGCAGCCCCAGGACAGGGTACGGGGGCAATACGCAGTATTTT. The encoded protein is CASSPRTGYGGNTQYF.

This clonotype appeared many times. The J gene is TRBJ2-7, the V gene TRBV6-2 or TRBV6-3; 13 nucleotides match TRBD2. The CDR3 sequence is 17 residues long. Trimming cost V 4 bases and J 0 bases; bases outside gene matches: 6. Germline CDR1 and CDR2: MNHEY and SVGEGT. CDR3 in DNA: TGTGCCAGCAGTTTCGGACTAGCGGGAGCCTACTCCTACGAGCAGTACTTC. It codes for CASSFGLAGAYSYEQYF.

This clonotype was counted between two and nine times. It may be a read error: a sequence one base away is much more abundant. This rearrangement joins TRBV7-9 to TRBJ2-1; 9 bases line up with TRBD2. The CDR3 has 15 residues. In germline, CDR1 is SEHNR, CDR2 FQNEAQ (reference sequence). The CDR3 bases are TGTGCCGGCAGTCAAGGAGCGGGAGGAGGCGGTGAGCAGTTCTTC. It encodes CAGSQGAGGGGEQFF.

This clonotype has a count of ten or more. The chain carries TRBV11-2 and TRBJ1-1; no clear D gene. Germline CDR1 and CDR2: SGHAT and FQNNGV. This CDR3 is 15 amino acids long. The ends were cut back, 1 base at V and 0 bases at J, with 9 bases in the middle. CDR3 region: CASSLGFGMNTEAFF. In DNA form, the CDR3 reads TGTGCCAGCAGCTTAGGGTTCGGCATGAACACTGAAGCTTTCTTT.

V gene TRBV11-2 combines with J gene TRBJ2-7; 10 positions match TRBD2. V lost 6 bases to trimming and J lost 4 bases; unmatched junction nucleotides: 6. Germline V CDR1 and CDR2: SGHAT, FQNNGV. The CDR3 length is 14 residues. The CDR3 bases are TGTGCCAGCAGGGCCGGGACTAGCGTTTACGAGCAGTACTTC. Its protein is CASRAGTSVYEQYF. Looking up the rest from reference TRBV11-2 and TRBJ2-7 gives the full variable domain: EAGVAQSPRYKIIEKRQSVAFWCNPISGHATLYWYQQILGQGPKLLIQFQNNGVVDDSQLPKDRFSAERLKGVDSTLKIQPAKLEDSAVYLCASRAGTSVYEQYFGPGTRLTVT.